These 25 T cell receptor beta chains came from one sample sequenced in a study of blood T cell repertoires in COVID-19. Libraries were prepared by immunoSEQ multiplex PCR; TCRdb keeps only in-frame clonotypes and omits some of them. The table lists roughly 180,000 clones, 70% to 90% of them singletons, with around 1.2% in the top ten. The sequencing input was peripheral blood. The receptors shown here come from a man aged 60 to 75 who had recovered from COVID-19.

This clone appeared a few times. V gene TRBV5-1 combines with J gene TRBJ2-5, with D hard to call. The CDR3 length is 13 residues. V was trimmed by 3 bases and J by 3 bases, leaving 9 bases between them. In germline, CDR1 is SGHRS, CDR2 YFSETQ. DNA for the CDR3: TGCGCCAGCAGCTCACGGGTGGAAGAGACCCAGTACTTC. It yields the protein CASSSRVEETQYF.

The chain recombines TRBV7-2 with TRBJ1-3; D call uncertain. Trimming stripped 2 bases from V and 5 bases from J, with 22 bases between. This CDR3 has 18 residues. Germline assignment: CDR1 SGHTA and CDR2 FQGNSA. The DNA of the CDR3 is TGTGCCAGCAGCTTAAGTGGGCACATCGTTAACAGAAGAAACACCATATATTTT. It yields the protein CASSLSGHIVNRRNTIYF.

The V and J genes are TRBV7-9 and TRBJ2-3; D gene uncertain. The CDR3 has 13 amino acids. Trimming pared 5 bases from V and 1 base from J, leaving 7 bases between. The germline gives CDR1 SEHNR, CDR2 FQNEAQ (reference sequence). The CDR3 loop is CASSNPGTDTQYF. The CDR3 coding sequence is TGTGCCAGCAGCAACCCGGGCACAGATACGCAGTATTTT. The full variable domain, rest sourced from reference TRBV7-9 and TRBJ2-3, is DTGVSQNPRHKITKRGQNVTFRCDPISEHNRLYWYRQTLGQGPEFLTYFQNEAQLEKSRLLSDRFSAERPKGSFSTLEIQRTEQGDSAMYLCASSNPGTDTQYFGPGTRLTVL.

In its sample, this clone was seen a few times. CDR3 protein: CASSRGQGKTGELFF. The CDR3, as DNA: TGCGCCAGCAGCAGGGGACAGGGGAAGACCGGGGAGCTGTTTTTT. V gene TRBV5-1 combines with J gene TRBJ2-2; 10 bases agree with TRBD1. Germline V lookup: CDR1 SGHRS, CDR2 YFSETQ. The V and J ends lost 4 bases and 5 bases, in that order; junction bases with no gene match: 5. This CDR3 comprises 15 residues.

The gene calls are TRBV7-2 and TRBJ2-2; 10 nucleotides align to TRBD2. V shed 1 base and J 6 bases; nucleotides not matched to a gene: 5. Germline CDR1 and CDR2: SGHTA and FQGNSA. The CDR3 has 16 residues. This CDR3 reads CASSLGGAGGPGELFF. In DNA form, the CDR3 reads TGTGCCAGCAGCTTAGGAGGAGCGGGGGGGCCCGGGGAGCTGTTTTTT.

The J gene is TRBJ1-1, the V gene TRBV9; D gene unclear. Germline CDR1 is SGDLS and CDR2 is YYNGEE. V was cut by 3 bases and J by 2 bases, with 11 bases left in between. CDR3 length equals 14 residues. The CDR3 DNA is TGTGCCAGCAGCGCCCAAGGGAGTAACACTGAAGCTTTCTTT. Translated, it gives CASSAQGSNTEAFF.

The chain recombines TRBV19 with TRBJ2-1, with 8 positions matching TRBD1. The CDR3 runs to 16 residues. J was trimmed by 8 bases and V by 8 bases; bases with no gene match: 17. Germline V gene sequence: CDR1 LNHDA, CDR2 SQIVND (reference sequence). The CDR3 is CASSSRGQGAIDEQFF. In DNA, the CDR3 is TGTGCCAGTTCTAGTAGGGGCCAGGGGGCTATCGATGAGCAGTTCTTC.

This clone has a single count. The chain joins TRBV5-4 to TRBJ2-2, with a weak D call TRBD1 (5 bases). The V end was cut by 4 bases, the J end by 2 bases, with 15 bases between. CDR1 is SGHNT, CDR2 YYREEE, per germline (reference sequence). The CDR3 runs to 16 residues. CDR3 in amino acids: CASSAERQTNTGELFF. In DNA form, the CDR3 reads TGTGCCAGCAGCGCGGAACGACAGACCAACACCGGGGAGCTGTTTTTT. The entire variable domain, with the rest obtained from reference TRBV5-4 and TRBJ2-2, is as follows: ETGVTQSPTHLIKTRGQQVTLRCSSQSGHNTVSWYQQALGQGPQFIFQYYREEENGRGNFPPRFSGLQFPNYSSELNVNALELDDSALYLCASSAERQTNTGELFFGEGSRLTVL.

This clone was picked up one time. The chain is built from TRBV6-6 and TRBJ2-2; D gene ambiguous. Trimming left V 7 bases short and J 0 bases short, with 9 bases between. Germline V gives CDR1 MNHNY, CDR2 SVGAGI (reference sequence). This CDR3 region has 14 residues. This CDR3 is CASIPFANTGELFF. CDR3 in DNA: TGTGCCAGCATTCCGTTCGCGAACACCGGGGAGCTGTTTTTT.

V and J are TRBV7-2 and TRBJ2-7; D possibly corresponds to TRBD2 (6 bases). V was trimmed by 1 base and J by 7 bases, leaving 14 bases between them. The germline V gene has CDR1 SGHTA and CDR2 FQGNSA. CDR3 length: 14 amino acids. The CDR3 region is CASSLDGGAREQYF. The CDR3 coding sequence is TGTGCCAGCAGCTTAGACGGAGGGGCGAGGGAGCAGTACTTC.

The chain carries TRBV3-1 (or the pseudogene TRBV3-2) and TRBJ1-5; 7 positions agree with TRBD1. CDR1 and CDR2 from the germline V gene are LGHDT and YNNKEL (reference sequence). J gave up 7 bases and V 0 bases, and 9 bases lay outside the gene matches. The CDR3 length is 16 residues. The CDR3: CASSQEGAGGTQPQHF. The CDR3 nucleotides read TGTGCCAGCAGCCAAGAGGGGGCAGGGGGTACACAGCCCCAGCATTTT.

The rearrangement uses TRBV6-5 and TRBJ2-4; 8 bases line up with TRBD1. Unmatched junction bases numbered 11, after V lost 6 bases and J lost 10 bases. This CDR3 region has 14 residues. Germline V gives CDR1 MNHEY, CDR2 SVGAGI. CDR3 DNA sequence: TGTGCCAGCAGGGGACAGGCCCTAAACGGGATTCAGTACTTC. It encodes CASRGQALNGIQYF.

The chain recombines TRBV6-5 with TRBJ2-2; a possible D gene is TRBD1 (6 bases). Trimming removed 7 bases at V and 6 bases at J, with 12 bases between. The CDR3 runs to 13 residues. The V gene's germline CDR1 is MNHEY and CDR2 SVGAGI. In DNA, the CDR3 is TGTGCCAGCATGGGGGCGCGGTCCGGGGAGCTGTTTTTT. This translates into CASMGARSGELFF.

The CDR3 protein is CASSLVYGGAYGNTIYF. CDR3 nucleotide sequence: TGTGCCAGCAGCTTAGTCTATGGGGGCGCATATGGAAACACCATATATTTT. The chain has TRBV7-2 and TRBJ1-3, with a tentative D call TRBD1 (6 bases). With 1 base removed from V and 3 bases from J, the gap between germline ends came to 16 bases. There are 17 residues in the CDR3. CDR1 and CDR2 (germline): SGHTA, FQGNSA.

The rearrangement joins TRBV5-1 to TRBJ1-4, with 7 bases aligning to TRBD1. CDR1 is SGHRS and CDR2 is YFSETQ in the germline V gene. The V and J ends lost 3 bases and 5 bases, in that order; junction bases with no gene match: 10. This CDR3 is 16 amino acids long. The CDR3 region has the DNA TGCGCCAGCAGCTCCGAACAGACAGGGTGGAATGAAAAACTGTTTTTT. Translated, it gives CASSSEQTGWNEKLFF.

V gene TRBV5-5 combines with J gene TRBJ2-7; TRBD2 matches at 7 bases. From germline, CDR1 is SGHKS and CDR2 YYEKEE (reference sequence). CDR3 length: 15 amino acids. V lost 2 bases to trimming and J lost 3 bases; unmatched junction nucleotides: 8. Here the CDR3 DNA reads TGTGCCAGCAGCTTATCGGGGGGTCGGAGCTACGAGCAGTACTTC. Its translation: CASSLSGGRSYEQYF.

The genes are TRBV6-2 or TRBV6-3 and TRBJ1-2, with D possibly being TRBD1 (6 bases). Looked up from germline, CDR1 is MNHEY and CDR2 is SVGEGT. This CDR3 comprises 15 residues. The ends were cut back, 0 bases at V and 8 bases at J, with 16 bases in the middle. In DNA form, the CDR3 reads TGTGCCAGCAGTTACTCGATGGGGGCTCTGGAAGGCTACACCTTC. Its translation is CASSYSMGALEGYTF.

The rearrangement links TRBV5-4 to TRBJ2-7; TRBD1 is a possible D gene (5 bases). This CDR3 contains 16 residues. V gave up 5 bases and J gave up 3 bases, with 21 bases separating them. The germline V gene has CDR1 SGHNT and CDR2 YYREEE (reference sequence). The CDR3 reads CASSSRRQGNYYEQYF. The CDR3, as DNA: TGTGCCAGCAGTTCGCGCCGGCAGGGCAATTACTACGAGCAGTACTTC.

The chain carries TRBV19 and TRBJ1-5, with a tentative D call TRBD1 (5 bases). The germline CDR1 and CDR2 sequences are LNHDA and SQIVND (reference sequence). This CDR3 spans 14 amino acids. The V and J ends lost 6 bases and 1 base respectively, with 10 bases between them. CDR3 sequence reads: CASRGGTSNQPQHF. CDR3 nucleotide sequence: TGTGCCAGTAGAGGAGGGACCAGCAATCAGCCCCAGCATTTT.

This chain connects TRBV6-5 to TRBJ2-5; TRBD2 matches at 8 bases. This CDR3 spans 14 amino acids. With V trimmed by 5 bases and J by 3 bases, 5 bases remained unmatched. Germline assignment: CDR1 MNHEY and CDR2 SVGAGI. The CDR3 loop is CASSPPGLEETQYF. CDR3 sequence (DNA): TGTGCCAGCAGTCCCCCGGGACTAGAAGAGACCCAGTACTTC.

The chain carries TRBV3-1 (or the pseudogene TRBV3-2) and TRBJ1-1; D is unclear. V gave up 8 bases and J gave up 1 base, with 8 bases separating them. This CDR3 has 12 amino acids. CDR1 is LGHDT, CDR2 YNNKEL, per germline (reference sequence). The CDR3 nucleotides are TGTGCCAGCGGGCAGGCGAACACTGAAGCTTTCTTT. Residues: CASGQANTEAFF.

This chain connects TRBV6-5 to TRBJ1-1; 7 bases line up with TRBD1. Trimming took 5 bases from V and 6 from J; bases not matched to a gene: 9. CDR3 length: 14 amino acids. In germline, CDR1 is MNHEY, CDR2 SVGAGI. CDR3 nucleotides: TGTGCCAGCAGTCGACAGGGATGGGATCCTGAAGCTTTCTTT. Translating it yields CASSRQGWDPEAFF.

This chain links TRBV5-4 with TRBJ2-3; 9 bases match TRBD2. Germline V CDR1 and CDR2: SGHNT, YYREEE (reference sequence). This CDR3 spans 15 amino acids. The J segment lost 0 bases and the V segment lost 4 bases, leaving 3 bases of the junction unmatched. CDR3 DNA sequence: TGTGCCAGCAGCGGGCTAGCGGGGAGCACAGATACGCAGTATTTT. This encodes CASSGLAGSTDTQYF.

This sequence joins TRBV3-1 (or the pseudogene TRBV3-2) and TRBJ2-2, with D tentatively TRBD1 (6 bases). V gave up 7 bases and J gave up 2 bases, with 11 bases separating them. The germline gives CDR1 LGHDT, CDR2 YNNKEL (reference sequence). CDR3 length equals 14 residues. CDR3 sequence reads: CASTPGVNTGELFF. CDR3 coding DNA: TGTGCCAGCACCCCAGGGGTTAACACCGGGGAGCTGTTTTTT.

The chain joins TRBV5-5 to TRBJ1-1, with TRBD1 matching 8 bases. V lost 6 bases and J lost 3; bases outside the gene matches: 10. Germline loops: CDR1 SGHKS, CDR2 YYEKEE (reference sequence). This CDR3 has 15 residues. This CDR3 reads CASTEIPGQDTEAFF. CDR3 nucleotide sequence: TGTGCCAGCACCGAGATACCGGGACAGGACACTGAAGCTTTCTTT.